This T cell receptor beta chain was identified in a study of blood T cell repertoires in COVID-19 (dated by TCRdb to the early 2020s). Regarding the research as a whole: Samples from collaborators originated in the United States, Italy and Spain and spanned both the acute and convalescent phases of COVID-19. Where available, HLA class I and class II types were taken from metadata supplied by the sample provider and were not determined by assay-based typing. The prospective study material was composed of cDNA or gDNA derived from T cells, B-cell-depleted T cells, or PBMCs. A de-identified subject ID, COVID-19 status, age in years and sex were almost always included in the sample metadata. The repertoires were released in a freely available public database intended as a resource for research on the immune response to SARS-CoV-2. The samples were drawn from the first 160 participants of the ongoing ImmuneRACE study and from 950 to 1,500 subjects provided by 6 global collaborators. Deeply sampled blood TCRbeta repertoires from subjects exposed to, actively infected with, or recovered from COVID-19 were included in the dataset. Findings and caveats that apply to the study as a whole: The amount of clinical and demographic metadata varied by source and participant and was provided uncurated.

Participants in the prospective study were aged about 18 to 95 years, lived in about two dozen United States geographic areas, and enrolled through a virtual design. In the prospective study, participants were assigned to cohorts based on the clinical history participants reported in a screening survey and a study questionnaire. Mobile phlebotomists in the prospective study collected whole blood, serum and a nasopharyngeal or oropharyngeal swab from every participant. Participants in the prospective study had the option to provide additional blood draws and questionnaires over a 2-month period. Blood samples from the prospective study were shipped frozen or at room temperature prior to DNA extraction. With respect to this clone: Its specific antigen is unknown. No much larger clone exists at a distance of one base, and base qualities are not known.

TCRbeta CDR3 regions were amplified from genomic DNA using the immunoSEQ Assay, a bias-controlled multiplex PCR. Per the authors' processing: The number of nucleated cells in each sample was estimated by amplification of reference gene primers within the assay. Sequence reads were collapsed and filtered to measure the absolute abundance of every unique TCRbeta CDR3 rearrangement. For each sample, productive Simpson clonality was calculated as the square root of Simpson's diversity index across productive rearrangements. TCRdb obtained this table from immuneACCESS and retained in-frame rearrangements with V and J assigned. These tables miss some clones; where compared with another copy, unresolved V genes account for less than half of the shortfall, and the remainder is unexplained. That table gives V, J and clone size, and the DNA gave D and trimming. The sample has about 200,000 clones on record, about nine tenths of them singletons. The top ten clones comprise around 4% of the sample.

The sample comprised PBMCs or T cells enriched from blood (not recorded which). The TCR comes from a woman aged 25 to 39 with acute COVID-19.

The CDR3 protein: CASSLGGQGRAFF. The DNA reads as follows: TGTGCCAGCAGCTTAGGGGGACAGGGTAGGGCTTTCTTT. The V gene is TRBV7-2 and the J gene is TRBJ1-1; 9 bases in between match TRBD1. V is pruned by 1 base and J by 11 bases, leaving 5 bases of the junction without a gene match. Measured from the cysteine to the phenylalanine, the CDR3 is 13 residues long. The entry retains the CDR3 DNA only, 39 bases that are in frame from base 1. Taken from the germline V gene, the CDR1 and CDR2 loops are SGHTA and FQGNSA.